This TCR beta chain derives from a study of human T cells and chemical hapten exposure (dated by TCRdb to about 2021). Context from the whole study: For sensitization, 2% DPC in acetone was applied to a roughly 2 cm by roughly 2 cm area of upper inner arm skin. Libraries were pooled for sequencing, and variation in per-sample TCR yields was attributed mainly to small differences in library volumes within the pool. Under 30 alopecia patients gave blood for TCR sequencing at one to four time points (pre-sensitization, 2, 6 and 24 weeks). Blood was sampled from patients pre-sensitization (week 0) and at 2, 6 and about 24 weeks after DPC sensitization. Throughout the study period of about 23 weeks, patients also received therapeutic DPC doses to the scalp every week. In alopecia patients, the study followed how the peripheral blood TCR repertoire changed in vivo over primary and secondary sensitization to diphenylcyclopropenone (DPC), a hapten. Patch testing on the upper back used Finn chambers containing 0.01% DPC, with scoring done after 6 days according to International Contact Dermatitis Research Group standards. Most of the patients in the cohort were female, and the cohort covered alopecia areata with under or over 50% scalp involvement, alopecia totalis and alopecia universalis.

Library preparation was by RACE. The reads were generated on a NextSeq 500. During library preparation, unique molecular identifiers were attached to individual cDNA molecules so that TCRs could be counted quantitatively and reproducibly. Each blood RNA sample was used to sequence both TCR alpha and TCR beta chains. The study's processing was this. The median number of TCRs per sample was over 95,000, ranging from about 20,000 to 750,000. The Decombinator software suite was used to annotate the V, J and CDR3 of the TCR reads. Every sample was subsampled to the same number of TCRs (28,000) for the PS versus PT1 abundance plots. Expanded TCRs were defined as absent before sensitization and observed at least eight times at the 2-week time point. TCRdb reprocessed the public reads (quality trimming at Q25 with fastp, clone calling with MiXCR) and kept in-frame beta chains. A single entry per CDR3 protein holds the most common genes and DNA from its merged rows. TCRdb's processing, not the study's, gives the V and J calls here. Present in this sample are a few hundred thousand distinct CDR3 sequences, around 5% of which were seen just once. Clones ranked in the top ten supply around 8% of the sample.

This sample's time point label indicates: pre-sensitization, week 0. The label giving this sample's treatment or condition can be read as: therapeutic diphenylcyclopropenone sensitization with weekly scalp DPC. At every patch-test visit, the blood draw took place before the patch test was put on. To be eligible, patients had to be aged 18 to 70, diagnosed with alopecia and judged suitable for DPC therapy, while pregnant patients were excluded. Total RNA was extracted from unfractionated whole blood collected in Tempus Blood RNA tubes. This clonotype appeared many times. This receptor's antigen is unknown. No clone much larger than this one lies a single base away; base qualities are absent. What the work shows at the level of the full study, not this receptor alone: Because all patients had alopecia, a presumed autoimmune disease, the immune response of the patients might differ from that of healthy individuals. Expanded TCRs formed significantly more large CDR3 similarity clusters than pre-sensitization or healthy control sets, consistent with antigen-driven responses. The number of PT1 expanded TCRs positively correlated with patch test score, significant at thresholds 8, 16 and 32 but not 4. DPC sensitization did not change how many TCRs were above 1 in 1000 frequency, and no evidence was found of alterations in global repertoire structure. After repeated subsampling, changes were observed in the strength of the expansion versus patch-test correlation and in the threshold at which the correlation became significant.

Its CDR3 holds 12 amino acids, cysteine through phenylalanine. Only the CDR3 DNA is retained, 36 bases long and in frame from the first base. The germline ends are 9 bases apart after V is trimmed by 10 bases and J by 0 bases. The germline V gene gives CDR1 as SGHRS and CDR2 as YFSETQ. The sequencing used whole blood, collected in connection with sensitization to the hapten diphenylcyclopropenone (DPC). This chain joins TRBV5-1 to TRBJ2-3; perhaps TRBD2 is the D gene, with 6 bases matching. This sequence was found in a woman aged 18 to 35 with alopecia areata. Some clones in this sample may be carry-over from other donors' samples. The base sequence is TGCGCCGGCCGGGGGAGCACAGATACGCAGTATTTT. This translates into CAGRGSTDTQYF.